This T cell receptor (beta chain) was captured by sequencing in a study of CD8 T cells in Susac syndrome. After extraction with the RNeasy kit, roughly 0.45 to 1 ug of the RNA was reverse transcribed using random hexamers. The TCR beta CDR3 was amplified by immunoSEQ multiplex PCR across 54 Vbeta, 13 Jbeta. Each CDR3 protein is one row after TCRdb ran MiXCR on the immunoSEQ multiplex PCR reads. The sample has 300,000 to 350,000 distinct CDR3 sequences; roughly 94% are singletons. Study-wide results and caveats: TCR sequencing and HLA analysis covered a relatively small number of individuals.

Note on this clonotype: The antigen remains unidentified.

TEMRA cells were enriched by FACS, and CD4+ and CD8+ T cells were negatively isolated. This CDR3 has 14 amino acids. Germline values: CDR1 SGHTA, CDR2 FQGTGA. V was pared by 4 bases and J by 4 bases, with 3 bases of the junction left unmatched. Input material: CD4+ T cells from PBMCs. V gene TRBV7-3 combines with J gene TRBJ1-3; 8 bases line up with TRBD1. The TCR was taken from a human donor with multiple sclerosis. The CDR3 sequence is CASSSQGVGNTIYF. The CDR3 DNA follows: TGTGCCAGCAGCTCACAGGGGGTCGGAAACACCATATATTTT.